This T cell receptor beta chain was profiled in a study of blood T cell repertoires in COVID-19 (TCRdb year 2020). Study-level background: Collaborator samples came from the United States, Italy and Spain and covered acute and convalescent phases of COVID-19. The prospective study material was composed of cDNA or gDNA derived from T cells, B-cell-depleted T cells, or PBMCs. Where available, HLA class I and class II types were obtained from metadata supplied by the sample provider rather than from assay-based typing. A de-identified subject ID, COVID-19 status, age in years and sex were almost always included in the sample metadata. Samples came from the ongoing ImmuneRACE study (first 160 participants) plus 1,254 subjects from 6 global collaborators. The dataset comprised deeply sampled blood TCRbeta repertoires from subjects exposed to, actively infected with, or recovered from COVID-19. The repertoires were made available in a free public database intended to serve as a resource for research on the immune response to SARS-CoV-2.

TCRbeta CDR3 regions were amplified from genomic DNA by means of the immunoSEQ Assay, a bias-controlled multiplex PCR. On the study's bioinformatics: The number of nucleated cells in each sample was estimated from the amplification of reference gene primers within the assay. Sequence reads were collapsed and filtered to measure the absolute abundance of every unique TCRbeta CDR3 rearrangement. For each sample, productive Simpson clonality was calculated as the square root of Simpson's diversity index across productive rearrangements. The source is immuneACCESS, and TCRdb retained only in-frame sequences with V and J called. Part of the clones is not carried over; for the studies checked, unresolved V genes explain less than half of this, and the remainder is unexplained. V, J and clone size reflect that table, while D and trimming were determined from the DNA. The sample table holds 260,000 or so clones, of which about nine tenths were seen once. The ten most abundant clones make up less than 20% of the sample.

In the prospective study, participants were roughly 18 to 90 years old, resided in about two dozen geographic areas of the United States, and were enrolled through a virtual design. In the prospective study, participants were assigned to cohorts based on the clinical history participants reported in a screening survey and a study questionnaire. Recovered participants in ImmuneRACE Cohort 3 were defined by two consecutive negative NP/OP PCR tests, clearance by a healthcare professional, or resolution of symptoms. Mobile phlebotomists in the prospective study collected whole blood, serum and a nasopharyngeal or oropharyngeal swab from every participant. Prospective study participants could optionally give additional blood draws and questionnaires over an approximately two-month period. Before DNA extraction, prospective study blood samples were shipped either frozen or at room temperature. Overall results and qualifications from the work: Clinical and demographic metadata were provided uncurated, with the amount varying by source and participant.

As concerns this clone: Its antigen is unknown. No base quality information exists; no much larger clone differs at one position.

Via the germline V gene, CDR1 is SGHTA and CDR2 FQGNSA. After removal of 1 base from V and 9 bases from J, the junction retains 12 bases not matched to a gene. The CDR3, cysteine through phenylalanine, is 15 amino acids long. CDR3 DNA is the only sequence kept; it has 45 bases, read in frame from the first base. This sequence was found in a man younger than 35 who had recovered from COVID-19. Sequencing was carried out using PBMCs or T cells enriched from blood (not recorded which). Rearrangement joined TRBV7-2 to TRBJ2-7, and TRBD2 aligns with 7 junction nucleotides. The nucleotide sequence reads as follows: TGTGCCAGCAGCTTAGTGGGGGTCGCGGGAGCCGGGCAGTACTTC. Translated, this gives CASSLVGVAGAGQYF.